What follows are 9 T cell receptor beta chains derived from one specimen sequenced in a study of shared clonotypes between healthy human individuals. The protocol was immunoSEQ multiplex PCR, while the TCRdb copy is restricted to in-frame clones and leaves out a portion. The sample includes about 2 million clones, roughly 94% of them seen just once. The material sequenced was naive CD4+ T cells sorted from blood. Noted subset: CD45RA+ positively selected. The origin of the receptors is a man younger than 35 in good health.

CDR3 DNA: TGTGCCAGAAGCTCCGCCCGAAAAACAGGGTCCTATGGCTACACCTTC. Translated, it gives CARSSARKTGSYGYTF. The chain links TRBV5-3 to TRBJ1-2, with a weak D call TRBD1 (6 bases). TRBV5-3 is an ORF; its function is uncertain. The CDR3 runs to 16 residues. Trimming removed 3 bases from V and 4 bases from J, with 19 bases in between.

This chain links TRBV4-1 with TRBJ2-5; D perhaps matches TRBD2 (6 bases). V was cut by 3 bases and J by 5 bases, with 22 bases left in between. Germline V gene sequence: CDR1 MGHRA, CDR2 YSYEKL. The CDR3 has 17 amino acids. The CDR3 sequence: CASSQEGMGNVVETQYF. As DNA, the CDR3 is TGCGCCAGCAGCCAGGAGGGAATGGGAAATGTCGTGGAGACCCAGTACTTC.

The V and J genes are TRBV5-1 and TRBJ2-7; D gene ambiguous. V lost 1 base and J 5 bases, leaving 10 bases between the germline ends. This CDR3 is 13 amino acids long. Germline V gives CDR1 SGHRS, CDR2 YFSETQ. CDR3 nucleotides: TGCGCCAGCAGCTTGTTGATGGCCCACGAGCAGTACTTC. As protein: CASSLLMAHEQYF.

As concerns this clone: The same CDR3 can be traced to other DNA sequences in this sample. The rearrangement uses TRBV10-3 and TRBJ2-2, with 8 positions matching TRBD1. The CDR3 has 13 residues. V shed 4 bases and J 7 bases; nucleotides not matched to a gene: 2. Germline V gene data show CDR1 as ENHRY and CDR2 as SYGVKD. The CDR3, as DNA: TGTGCCATCAGTGGACAGGGGATCGGGGAGCTGTTTTTT. This codes for CAISGQGIGELFF.

This clone was recorded only once. This chain connects TRBV9 to TRBJ2-7, with a possible D match to TRBD2 (7 bases). V lost 6 bases to trimming and J lost 2 bases, with 15 bases between them. This CDR3 contains 14 residues. CDR1 SGDLS and CDR2 YYNGEE come from the germline V gene. CDR3 amino acids: CASIPGGAAYEQYF. The CDR3 coding sequence is TGTGCCAGCATCCCTGGGGGGGCGGCCTACGAGCAGTACTTC.

Concerning this clone itself: The same CDR3 is also encoded by other DNA sequences in this sample. The chain couples TRBV5-6 to TRBJ1-2, with D possibly being TRBD1 (5 bases). The CDR3 has 14 residues. Germline V gene sequence: CDR1 SGHDT, CDR2 YYEEEE. The ends were cut back, 0 bases at V and 2 bases at J, with 8 bases in the middle. The CDR3: CASSLGRGNYGYTF. CDR3 nucleotide sequence: TGTGCCAGCAGCTTGGGACGGGGGAACTATGGCTACACCTTC.

The chain employs TRBV27 and TRBJ2-2; 7 nucleotides match TRBD1. With 4 bases clipped from V and 1 base from J, the junction kept 3 bases outside the gene matches. The CDR3 length is 15 residues. Germline assignment: CDR1 MNHEY and CDR2 SMNVEV (reference sequence). CDR3 loop: CASSWDSQNTGELFF. In DNA form, the CDR3 reads TGTGCCAGCAGTTGGGACAGCCAGAACACCGGGGAGCTGTTTTTT.

The chain has TRBV5-1 and TRBJ2-1; D is uncertain. V gave up 0 bases and J gave up 6 bases, with 10 bases separating them. The CDR3 contains 14 residues. Looked up from germline, CDR1 is SGHRS and CDR2 is YFSETQ. CDR3 bases: TGCGCCAGCAGCTTGGCCAAGGTAGCCAATGAGCAGTTCTTC. Protein product: CASSLAKVANEQFF. Together with reference TRBV5-1 and TRBJ2-1, the CDR3 gives the full variable domain: KAGVTQTPRYLIKTRGQQVTLSCSPISGHRSVSWYQQTPGQGLQFLFEYFSETQRNKGNFPGRFSGRQFSNSRSEMNVSTLELGDSALYLCASSLAKVANEQFFGPGTRLTVL.

The rearrangement joins TRBV2 to TRBJ2-7; D gene ambiguous. CDR1 is SNHLY and CDR2 is FYNNEI in the germline V gene. V was shortened by 8 bases and J by 0 bases, with 8 bases between the two germline ends. The CDR3 is made up of 12 amino acids. The CDR3 sequence is CASGPFSYEQYF. The CDR3 coding sequence is TGTGCCAGCGGTCCTTTCTCCTACGAGCAGTACTTC. The full variable domain, its missing parts supplied by reference TRBV2 and TRBJ2-7, is EPEVTQTPSHQVTQMGQEVILRCVPISNHLYFYWYRQILGQKVEFLVSFYNNEISEKSEIFDDQFSVERPDGSNFTLKIRSTKLEDSAMYFCASGPFSYEQYFGPGTRLTVT.